This record covers a single TCR beta chain. No cognate antigen has been identified for it. Base qualities are not at hand, and no much larger clone is one base apart. This sample is drawn from a study of shared clonotypes between healthy human individuals (dated by TCRdb to 2019 to 2021). At the level of the whole study: The cohort included a few men and a couple of women between 18 and 49 years of age. Different laboratories and diverse techniques were used to prepare libraries and sequence TCR repertoires, to increase sequencing depth and limit assay-specific biases. Blood TCR repertoires of a handful of healthy adults were deeply sequenced to estimate repertoire size and the extent of clonotype sharing between individuals. Between about 0.94 and 10 billion PBMCs per donor were obtained by leukapheresis. For each donor, three plates each were used for CD4 naive and CD4 memory, two plates were used for CD8 naive, and one plate was used for CD8 memory.

Using the deep immunoSEQ assay, multiplex PCR amplified TCR CDR3 regions from genomic DNA. Extracted genomic DNA from each cell subset was distributed evenly across all wells of several immunoSEQ 96-well plates, and each plate was treated as a replicate. For sorted subsets, 200 to 250 ng of genomic DNA, equivalent to around 30,000 T cell genomes, went into each replicate PCR. Purified libraries were measured with a Qubit 3.0 fluorometer, size-checked on a Bioanalyzer 2100, and measured again with the KAPA Library Quantification kit. Every immunoSEQ 96-well plate was sequenced on a separate single-read 150-cycle Illumina NextSeq 550 flow cell. The paper's processing steps were these. Because the immunoSEQ output held only junctional sequences and lacked quality scores, the filtering could not match the filtering applied to full-length reads. Sequences were annotated with PyIR, a Python wrapper for IgBLAST v1.9, using IMGT germline references to assign V/J genes and CDR3. Reads were filtered out if the reads had weak V/J assignments (E-value above 1e-6), no CDR3, stop codons, out-of-frame junctions, or ambiguous translated residues. V3J clonotypes were defined by identical inferred V gene, J gene, and CDR3 amino acid sequence. To compute the percentage overlap between repertoires, the number of shared unique clonotypes was divided by the size of the smaller repertoire. RTK rarefaction, the Chao1 estimator, and Recon v2.1 estimates of unobserved clonotypes were used to assess repertoire richness. For all TCRbeta clonotypes obtained by the gDNA method from a few donors, generation probabilities were computed with OLGA. The immuneACCESS repertoire file appears here via TCRdb, limited to in-frame rearrangements. These files lack a portion of the clones; in checked studies, under half of the deficit traces to unresolved V genes, and the cause of the others is not known. V and J calls and clone size are given by that table; D and trimming were obtained from the DNA. The sample table contains 150,000 to 200,000 clones; only one count was recorded for approximately 62% of them. In total, the top ten clones hold 10% of the sample.

There are 12 amino acids in the CDR3, from cysteine to phenylalanine inclusive. The entry retains the CDR3 DNA only, 36 bases that are in frame from base 1. V sheds 5 bases and J sheds 6 bases, leaving 9 bases between their ends. The germline V gene specifies KGHSH as CDR1 and LQKENI as CDR2. What the authors observed across the whole study: Incomplete sequencing was indicated by rarefaction of sorted-subset datasets, despite the large sequencing depth. Compared with non-shared clonotypes, clonotypes shared by all four sorted-subset donors had higher generation probabilities. When a few donors were compared, the shared fraction of clonotypes was roughly 5% for naive CD4, less than 4% for naive CD8, roughly 2.5% for memory CD4, and less than 0.45% for memory CD8. Pairwise subsampling indicated that sequencing depth was expected to affect the degree of clonotype sharing among donors. Only blood was sampled, and tissue TCR repertoires likely differ from those in blood. Naive subsets generally had larger estimated clonotype richness than memory subsets did. Because the study included only a small number of donors, the genetic and exposure-history diversity represented was limited.

The donors were healthy, HIV-negative adults who had no recently reported acute infections or vaccinations. Only Caucasian adults living in Nashville, Tennessee, USA were represented among the donors. CD4+ T cells were enriched through magnetic negative selection, after which naive cells were positively selected on CD45RA and the remaining negative fraction served as the memory subset. After blood collection by leukapheresis, PBMCs were isolated using Ficoll-Histopaque density gradient centrifugation and then cryopreserved in the vapor phase of liquid nitrogen. Analytical flow cytometry was used to check the purity and quantity of each magnetically sorted T cell population. Each sorted fraction had its genomic DNA isolated and then quantified by UV absorbance on a Nanodrop 2000c.

Sample: memory CD4+ T cells sorted from blood. What the cell subset or site label conveys for this sample: CD45RA-negative fraction. This receptor was identified in a young man in good health. Recombination joined TRBV18 with TRBJ2-3, with the D call perhaps TRBD1 or TRBD2, as 5 bases match in each case. The nucleotide sequence is given as TGTGCCAGCTCAAGGGACCGTGATACGCAGTATTTT. This codes for CASSRDRDTQYF.